The 32 T cell receptor beta chains presented below share a single source sample, sequenced in a study of blood T cell repertoires in COVID-19. Only in-frame clones appear in the TCRdb table, and some are missing; sequencing was by immunoSEQ multiplex PCR. This sample has approximately 210,000 clones, with approximately 82% found just once. The sequenced sample consisted of peripheral blood. The receptors originated from a woman in her forties or fifties with acute or convalescent COVID-19.

CDR3 sequence reads: CASSLGTSGRGEQYF. In nucleotides, the CDR3 is TGTGCCAGCAGCCTGGGGACTAGCGGGAGAGGCGAGCAGTACTTC. The rearrangement joins TRBV3-1 (or the pseudogene TRBV3-2) to TRBJ2-7; TRBD2 agrees at 14 bases. Germline values: CDR1 LGHDT, CDR2 YNNKEL (reference sequence). The CDR3 spans 15 residues. The ends lost 4 bases at V and 6 bases at J; junction bases unmatched: 5.

The J gene is TRBJ1-5, the V gene TRBV28; D gene ambiguous. Trimming stripped 5 bases from V and 3 bases from J, with 20 bases between. The V gene's germline CDR1 is MDHEN and CDR2 SYDVKM. The CDR3 covers 17 residues. This CDR3 reads CASSTPLRRRINQPQHF. CDR3 nucleotides: TGTGCCAGCAGTACCCCGCTCCGGCGGCGGATCAATCAGCCCCAGCATTTT.

This clone has more than one count but fewer than ten. This chain links TRBV3-1 (or the pseudogene TRBV3-2) with TRBJ2-7; TRBD2 is a possible D gene (6 bases). Germline CDR1 and CDR2: LGHDT and YNNKEL (reference sequence). The V and J ends lost 4 bases and 0 bases respectively, with 7 bases between them. This CDR3 region has 13 residues. This CDR3 reads CASSLADSYEQYF. CDR3 nucleotides: TGTGCCAGCAGCCTAGCGGACTCCTACGAGCAGTACTTC.

This sequence joins TRBV24-1 and TRBJ2-2; 8 nucleotides align to TRBD2. CDR3 length: 13 amino acids. The germline V gene encodes CDR1 KGHDR and CDR2 SFDVKD. Trimming at V came to 9 bases and at J to 3 bases, leaving 2 bases not matched to a gene. The CDR3 loop reads CATAGGDTGELFF. As DNA, the CDR3 is TGTGCCACCGCCGGGGGGGACACCGGGGAGCTGTTTTTT.

The gene calls are TRBV5-1 and TRBJ2-7, with D perhaps matching TRBD2 (6 bases). V was trimmed by 0 bases and J by 4 bases, leaving 17 bases between them. Looked up from germline, CDR1 is SGHRS and CDR2 is YFSETQ. The CDR3 length is 16 residues. The CDR3 region is CASSLEEGLVLYEQYF. CDR3 DNA sequence: TGCGCCAGCAGCTTGGAAGAGGGACTGGTGTTATACGAGCAGTACTTC.

This chain connects TRBV28 to TRBJ2-5, with a possible D match to TRBD2 (5 bases). In germline, CDR1 is MDHEN, CDR2 SYDVKM. V shed 5 bases and J shed 2 bases, with 9 bases lying between them. The CDR3 is 13 residues long. The CDR3 DNA reads TGTGCCAGCAGTCGGACTGAACAAGAGACCCAGTACTTC. It codes for CASSRTEQETQYF.

This clone has only a few counts. CDR3 bases: TGTGCCAGCAGTTTATCACCACAGGGGAAGGGCTATGGCTACACCTTC. As protein: CASSLSPQGKGYGYTF. V and J are TRBV27 and TRBJ1-2; 7 bases agree with TRBD1. The CDR3 is 16 amino acids. The V segment lost 0 bases and the J segment 4 bases; nucleotides outside the gene matches: 8. Germline CDR1 is MNHEY and CDR2 is SMNVEV (reference sequence).

The CDR3 region has the DNA TGTGCCTGGAGGGTAGGAACAGGGGTTTACACTGAAGCTTTCTTT. Amino acid sequence: CAWRVGTGVYTEAFF. The chain combines TRBV30 with TRBJ1-1; 7 nucleotides match TRBD1. The CDR3 has 15 amino acids. J gave up 3 bases and V 3 bases, and 10 bases lay outside the gene matches. The germline CDR1 and CDR2 sequences are GTSNPN and SVGIG (reference sequence).

CDR3 in DNA: TGTGCCTGGAGTTTGTCGATGACGGCGGACAATGAGCAGTTCTTC. Translated, it gives CAWSLSMTADNEQFF. The V and J genes are TRBV30 and TRBJ2-1, with D unclear. The CDR3 runs 15 residues. V gave up 2 bases and J gave up 5 bases, with 16 bases separating them. The V gene's germline CDR1 is GTSNPN and CDR2 SVGIG (reference sequence).

The rearrangement joins TRBV5-6 to TRBJ1-2; weak D call: TRBD1 (6 bases). CDR1 is SGHDT, CDR2 YYEEEE, per germline. V was trimmed by 1 base and J by 0 bases, leaving 10 bases between them. The CDR3 covers 15 residues. The DNA for the CDR3 is TGTGCCAGCAGCTTGACAGGGATCGCTAACTATGGCTACACCTTC. This sequence encodes CASSLTGIANYGYTF.

V gene TRBV18 combines with J gene TRBJ1-4, with TRBD1 matching 10 bases. The germline V gene has CDR1 KGHSH and CDR2 LQKENI. The CDR3 runs 16 residues. Losses at the gene ends were 1 base for V and 4 bases for J; bases not matched to a gene: 3. CDR3 bases: TGTGCCAGCTCACCACAGGGGACAGGGGATAATGAAAAACTGTTTTTT. Amino acids: CASSPQGTGDNEKLFF.

The J gene is TRBJ1-5, the V gene TRBV29-1; no firm D call. The germline gives CDR1 SQVTM, CDR2 ANQGSEA. The V gene lost 6 bases and the J gene lost 6 bases, with 18 bases spanning the gap. The CDR3 consists of 14 residues. The CDR3 protein is CSVSAAGNGQPQHF. The CDR3 DNA sequence: TGCAGCGTCTCTGCCGCAGGCAATGGTCAGCCCCAGCATTTT.

V gene TRBV15 combines with J gene TRBJ2-3; D is undetermined. The germline gives CDR1 LNHNV, CDR2 YYDKDF (reference sequence). The germline V and J ends were trimmed by 0 bases and 2 bases, with 9 bases remaining between them. The CDR3 runs to 15 residues. CDR3 in amino acids: CATSRDNTYTDTQYF. CDR3 nucleotides: TGTGCCACCAGCAGAGATAATACTTACACAGATACGCAGTATTTT.

This clone was counted only a few times. The J gene is TRBJ1-3, the V gene TRBV10-1, with D hard to call. Deletions cut 3 bases from V and 0 bases from J, with 9 bases between. This CDR3 has 15 residues. Germline V gene lookup returns CDR1 WNHNN and CDR2 SYGVQD (reference sequence). This chain's CDR3 is CASSDPNYSGNTIYF. DNA for the CDR3: TGCGCCAGCAGTGATCCGAACTACTCTGGAAACACCATATATTTT.

V and J are TRBV5-1 and TRBJ2-7, with 7 positions matching TRBD1. CDR3 size: 17 residues. V dropped 0 bases and J dropped 4; count of bases not matched to a gene: 13. Germline CDR1 and CDR2: SGHRS and YFSETQ. The CDR3 DNA reads as TGCGCCAGCAGCTTGGCCAAAGACAGGGTTAGAGGGTACGAGCAGTACTTC. It is translated as CASSLAKDRVRGYEQYF.

The chain couples TRBV12-5 to TRBJ2-5; 8 positions match TRBD1. The CDR3 sequence is 15 residues long. Germline V gene lookup returns CDR1 LGHNT and CDR2 FRNRAP. J gave up 1 base and V 6 bases, and 7 bases lay outside the gene matches. CDR3 DNA: TGTGCTAGTGGCAGCTCGGGACAGGCCCAAGAGACCCAGTACTTC. It translates to CASGSSGQAQETQYF.

V is TRBV24-1 and J is TRBJ2-3; 7 nucleotides line up with TRBD2. The V gene end was trimmed by 2 bases and the J gene end by 0 bases; junction bases not matched to a gene: 13. The V gene's germline CDR1 is KGHDR and CDR2 SFDVKD. This CDR3 contains 19 residues. The CDR3 bases are TGTGCCACCAGTGATTGGGGGGGACTAACCTCTTCCAGCACAGATACGCAGTATTTT. As protein: CATSDWGGLTSSSTDTQYF.

V gene TRBV19 combines with J gene TRBJ1-5; no definite D call. The CDR3 loop spans 14 amino acids. Between the trimmed V and J ends, which lost 7 bases and 6 bases, there was a span of 16 bases. Germline loops: CDR1 LNHDA, CDR2 SQIVND (reference sequence). CDR3 bases: TGTGCCAGTAAGGTCGGATTAGCGGTTCAGCCCCAGCATTTT. It specifies CASKVGLAVQPQHF.

The chain is built from TRBV2 and TRBJ1-1; weak D call: TRBD1 (5 bases). V lost 11 bases, J lost 1 base, and 14 bases lay in between. The germline CDR1 and CDR2 sequences are SNHLY and FYNNEI. The CDR3 length is 13 residues. CDR3 region: CAHRRDWNTEAFF. In nucleotides, the CDR3 is TGTGCCCACAGGAGGGACTGGAACACTGAAGCTTTCTTT.

The chain joins TRBV19 to TRBJ2-1; possibly TRBD1 for D (6 bases). The germline CDR1 and CDR2 sequences are LNHDA and SQIVND (reference sequence). V gave up 3 bases and J gave up 6 bases, with 18 bases separating them. CDR3 length: 16 residues. The CDR3 DNA follows: TGTGCCAGTAGTATGATCAGGGGCGCTGCTAGCAATGAGCAGTTCTTC. Its protein product is CASSMIRGAASNEQFF.

The chain combines TRBV3-1 (or the pseudogene TRBV3-2) with TRBJ2-7; weak D call: TRBD1 (5 bases). V lost 2 bases, J lost 2 bases, and 10 bases lay in between. CDR1 is LGHDT and CDR2 is YNNKEL in the germline V gene (reference sequence). This CDR3 is built from 14 residues. As DNA, the CDR3 is TGTGCCAGCAGCCAATCCCAACAGGCCTACGAGCAGTACTTC. It codes for CASSQSQQAYEQYF.

This clone has just one count. The rearrangement links TRBV28 to TRBJ2-7; 9 bases align to TRBD2. CDR1 is MDHEN, CDR2 SYDVKM, per germline. V was clipped by 4 bases and J by 7 bases; unmatched bases: 8. The CDR3 contains 14 residues. The CDR3 DNA is TGTGCCAGCAGTTCAGGGGCTAGCGGGGTGGAGCAGTACTTC. This encodes CASSSGASGVEQYF.

This clone was seen more than once but under ten times. This sequence joins TRBV5-1 and TRBJ2-2, with TRBD1 matching 8 bases. CDR3 length: 16 amino acids. Germline V lookup: CDR1 SGHRS, CDR2 YFSETQ. J gave up 7 bases and V 5 bases, and 13 bases lay outside the gene matches. CDR3 amino acids: CASSQPGQGRNGELFF. The CDR3 DNA is TGCGCCAGCAGTCAACCAGGACAGGGCCGAAACGGGGAGCTGTTTTTT.

This chain links TRBV7-3 with TRBJ1-2; 7 bases match TRBD1. Losses at the gene ends were 1 base for V and 6 bases for J; bases not matched to a gene: 14. The CDR3 sequence is 17 residues long. Per germline, CDR1 SGHTA and CDR2 FQGTGA. CDR3 coding DNA: TGTGCCAGCAGCTTAATGGGAGAACCCGGGACAGCGAATGGCTACACCTTC. Translation: CASSLMGEPGTANGYTF.

The chain is built from TRBV19 and TRBJ2-1; perhaps TRBD2 as D (6 bases). The germline V and J ends were trimmed by 10 bases and 4 bases, with 14 bases remaining between them. There are 13 residues in the CDR3. The germline gives CDR1 LNHDA, CDR2 SQIVND (reference sequence). CDR3 region: CATRDLNYNEQFF. CDR3 nucleotide sequence: TGTGCCACCAGGGACTTGAATTACAATGAGCAGTTCTTC.

The chain has TRBV19 and TRBJ2-3; 7 nucleotides agree with TRBD2. From germline, CDR1 is LNHDA and CDR2 SQIVND (reference sequence). The CDR3 has 16 amino acids. V trimming: 5 bases; J trimming: 0 bases; junction bases outside the gene matches: 8. The CDR3 loop is CASSLQLASSTDTQYF. The CDR3 coding sequence is TGTGCCAGTAGTCTGCAACTAGCGTCTAGCACAGATACGCAGTATTTT.

To note about this clone: One junction end does not reproduce the germline sequence, and a read error may be involved. The V call is TRBV7-8, the J call TRBJ2-5; TRBD1 matches 10 bases. The CDR3 spans 13 residues. From germline, CDR1 is SGHVS and CDR2 FQNEAQ. Here the CDR3 reads CASSQPGTGATHF. The CDR3 bases are TGTGCCAGCAGCCAACCCGGGACAGGGGCCACACACTTC.

The rearrangement uses TRBV5-1 and TRBJ2-4; TRBD1 matches at 8 bases. Trimming removed 2 bases from V and 6 bases from J; junction bases left unmatched: 7. This CDR3 is 15 amino acids long. Per the germline V gene, CDR1 is SGHRS and CDR2 is YFSETQ. The CDR3: CASSFGGTGLNIQYF. Here the CDR3 DNA reads TGCGCCAGCAGCTTTGGAGGGACAGGACTAAACATTCAGTACTTC.

The V gene is TRBV19, the J gene TRBJ2-1; 10 bases fit TRBD2. The CDR3 is 16 amino acids. The V segment lost 6 bases and the J segment 5 bases; nucleotides outside the gene matches: 10. The germline V gene encodes CDR1 LNHDA and CDR2 SQIVND (reference sequence). For the CDR3, the DNA is TGTGCCAGTAGCACCCCCCTAGCGGGAGAGAACAATGAGCAGTTCTTC. Translation: CASSTPLAGENNEQFF.

The V call is TRBV7-2, the J call TRBJ2-3; maybe TRBD2 (6 bases). Trimming stripped 3 bases from V and 2 bases from J, with 9 bases between. CDR1 is SGHTA and CDR2 is FQGNSA in the germline V gene. The CDR3 extends over 14 amino acids. This chain's CDR3 is CASSLGLNTDTQYF. The CDR3 DNA sequence: TGTGCCAGCAGCTTGGGACTTAACACAGATACGCAGTATTTT.

The V call is TRBV3-1 (or the pseudogene TRBV3-2), the J call TRBJ2-3; 14 bases fit TRBD2. The CDR3 totals 18 residues. Germline loops: CDR1 LGHDT, CDR2 YNNKEL (reference sequence). Losses at the gene ends were 1 base for V and 6 bases for J; bases not matched to a gene: 9. The CDR3 sequence: CASSQVFGTSGRKDTQYF. CDR3 bases: TGTGCCAGCAGCCAAGTCTTCGGGACTAGCGGGAGAAAGGATACGCAGTATTTT.

The chain combines TRBV28 with TRBJ2-7; 10 nucleotides match TRBD1. Germline CDR1 reads MDHEN; CDR2 reads SYDVKM. Germline trimming cut 7 bases from V and 3 bases from J; bases unmatched to any gene: 9. This CDR3 is built from 15 residues. CDR3 DNA sequence: TGTGCCAGCACCTCCTTCGGGACAGGGGACTACGAGCAGTACTTC. Protein product: CASTSFGTGDYEQYF.